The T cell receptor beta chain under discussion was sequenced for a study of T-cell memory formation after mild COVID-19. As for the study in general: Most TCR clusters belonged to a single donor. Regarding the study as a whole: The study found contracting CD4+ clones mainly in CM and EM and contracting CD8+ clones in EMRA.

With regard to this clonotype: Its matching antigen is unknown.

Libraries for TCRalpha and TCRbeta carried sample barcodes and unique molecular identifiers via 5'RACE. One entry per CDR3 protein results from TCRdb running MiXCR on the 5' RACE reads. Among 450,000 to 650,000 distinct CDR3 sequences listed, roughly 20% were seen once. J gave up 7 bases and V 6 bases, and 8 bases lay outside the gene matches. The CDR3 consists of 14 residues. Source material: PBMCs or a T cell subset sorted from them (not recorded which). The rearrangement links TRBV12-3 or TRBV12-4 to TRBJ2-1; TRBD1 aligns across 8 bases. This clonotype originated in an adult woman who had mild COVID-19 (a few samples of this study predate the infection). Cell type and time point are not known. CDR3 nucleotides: TGTGCCAGCAGACTCCCGGGACAGGATAATGAGCAGTTCTTC. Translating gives CASRLPGQDNEQFF.